The 19 T cell receptor beta chains in this list originate from one sample, sequenced in a study of cytomegalovirus exposure and HLA in healthy donors. The PCR had 60 Vbeta and 13 Jbeta primers. The method was immunoSEQ multiplex PCR; TCRdb's version includes in-frame clones alone and lacks a portion of them. The sample shows about 130,000 clones, around 81% of them seen only once. The sample consisted of PBMCs. The receptor source for this set is a woman between 45 and 65 years old in good health and CMV-seronegative.

The chain joins TRBV5-1 to TRBJ2-7; the D gene is possibly TRBD1 (6 bases). The germline V gene has CDR1 SGHRS and CDR2 YFSETQ. The CDR3 consists of 14 residues. Trimming removed 5 bases at V and 2 bases at J, with 14 bases between. This CDR3 is CASRYEGTTYEQYF. The CDR3 nucleotides are TGCGCCAGCAGGTATGAAGGGACAACCTACGAGCAGTACTTC.

V is TRBV27 and J is TRBJ2-2, with 7 positions matching TRBD2. The CDR3 extends over 15 amino acids. V gave up 3 bases and J gave up 4 bases; unmatched junction bases: 5. Germline assignment: CDR1 MNHEY and CDR2 SMNVEV (reference sequence). The CDR3 DNA reads as TGTGCCAGCAGTTTGGCGGGAGAGGTCACCGGGGAGCTGTTTTTT. It specifies CASSLAGEVTGELFF.

In DNA form, the CDR3 reads TGTGCCACCAGCACCAGGCGCTGGGAGACAGGGGATCAGCCCCAGCATTTT. Translation gives CATSTRRWETGDQPQHF. The rearrangement joins TRBV15 to TRBJ1-5; 8 bases map to TRBD1. V lost 4 bases, J lost 5 bases, and 13 bases stayed unmatched. CDR1 and CDR2 from the germline V gene are LNHNV and YYDKDF (reference sequence). This CDR3 comprises 17 residues.

This chain joins TRBV6-4 and TRBJ2-4, with 8 bases that match TRBD2. The trim removed 4 bases at V and 0 bases at J, leaving 5 bases unmatched. CDR1 and CDR2 from the germline V gene are MRHNA and SNTAGT. The CDR3 has 16 amino acids. As DNA, the CDR3 is TGTGCCAGCAGTGCGGAAGCGGGAGAAGCCAAAAACATTCAGTACTTC. This translates into CASSAEAGEAKNIQYF.

The chain recombines TRBV5-1 with TRBJ2-2; D not resolved. With 4 bases removed from V and 6 bases from J, the gap between germline ends came to 7 bases. The CDR3 totals 12 residues. Germline V CDR1 and CDR2: SGHRS, YFSETQ. CDR3 residues: CASSGRAGELFF. For the CDR3, the DNA is TGCGCCAGCAGCGGCCGGGCCGGGGAGCTGTTTTTT.

This chain joins TRBV7-9 and TRBJ1-2, with 7 positions matching TRBD1. The V segment lost 5 bases and the J segment 7 bases; nucleotides outside the gene matches: 16. This CDR3 comprises 16 residues. Germline CDR1 and CDR2: SEHNR and FQNEAQ (reference sequence). The CDR3 bases are TGTGCCAGCAGCGACCAGGGGGGACCCCCGATGGGTGGCTACACCTTC. Its translation: CASSDQGGPPMGGYTF. Based on the CDR3 plus reference TRBV7-9 and TRBJ1-2, the full variable domain is DTGVSQNPRHKITKRGQNVTFRCDPISEHNRLYWYRQTLGQGPEFLTYFQNEAQLEKSRLLSDRFSAERPKGSFSTLEIQRTEQGDSAMYLCASSDQGGPPMGGYTFGSGTRLTVV.

The chain recombines TRBV6-5 with TRBJ1-1; D is unclear. Trimming cost V 4 bases and J 0 bases, with 3 bases left between them. This CDR3 spans 12 amino acids. The germline V gene has CDR1 MNHEY and CDR2 SVGAGI. CDR3 in DNA: TGTGCCAGCAGTTCGGTGAACACTGAAGCTTTCTTT. It yields the protein CASSSVNTEAFF.

This clone was picked up a small number of times. An end of the junction does not agree with germline; a read error may underlie this. This sequence joins TRBV7-9 and TRBJ2-1, with D maybe TRBD1 (5 bases). The CDR3 runs 15 residues. The V gene's germline CDR1 is SEHNR and CDR2 FQNEAQ (reference sequence). The CDR3 nucleotides are TGTGCCAGCAGCCTCCCCAGGGCCCAAAAAGAGGAGCGGTTCTTC. It codes for CASSLPRAQKEERFF.

CDR3 DNA sequence: TGTGCCAGCAGCCAAGGCCACAGGGGGCTGAGTGAAAAACTGTTTTTT. It specifies CASSQGHRGLSEKLFF. This chain joins TRBV4-2 and TRBJ1-4, with 9 bases that match TRBD1. After removal of 1 base from V and 7 bases from J, the junction contained 7 bases not matched to a gene. The CDR3 runs to 16 residues. Germline V lookup: CDR1 LGHNA, CDR2 YNFKEQ.

This chain's CDR3 is CASSLSQVGYGYTF. In nucleotides, the CDR3 is TGTGCCAGCAGTTTATCGCAGGTGGGCTATGGCTACACCTTC. The chain employs TRBV27 and TRBJ1-2; no clear D gene. Trimming stripped 0 bases from V and 4 bases from J, with 9 bases between. Germline V CDR1 and CDR2: MNHEY, SMNVEV (reference sequence). CDR3 length equals 14 residues.

The chain joins TRBV7-9 to TRBJ1-5; D is ambiguous. The ends were cut back, 2 bases at V and 4 bases at J, with 6 bases in the middle. There are 13 residues in the CDR3. The germline gives CDR1 SEHNR, CDR2 FQNEAQ (reference sequence). CDR3 nucleotide sequence: TGTGCCAGCAGCTTATCGGGGAATCAGCCCCAGCATTTT. It translates to CASSLSGNQPQHF.

V usage is TRBV7-9 and J usage is TRBJ1-4; TRBD1 agrees at 11 bases. Germline V CDR1 and CDR2: SEHNR, FQNEAQ (reference sequence). Trimming cost V 6 bases and J 8 bases; bases outside gene matches: 5. CDR3 length equals 14 residues. CDR3 DNA: TGTGCCAGCAGGAACCGGGACAGGGGGGAAAAACTGTTTTTT. As protein: CASRNRDRGEKLFF.

V usage is TRBV2 and J usage is TRBJ2-7, with TRBD1 matching 8 bases. V was clipped by 7 bases and J by 3 bases; unmatched bases: 8. From germline, CDR1 is SNHLY and CDR2 FYNNEI. The CDR3 spans 14 residues. The CDR3 spells CASKAGTGFYEQYF. Here the CDR3 DNA reads TGTGCCAGCAAGGCCGGGACAGGCTTCTACGAGCAGTACTTC.

This clone has more than one count but fewer than ten. CDR3: CASSFRGTGANVLTF. Here the CDR3 DNA reads TGTGCCAGCAGCTTTAGGGGCACTGGGGCCAACGTCCTGACTTTC. The chain employs TRBV5-6 and TRBJ2-6, with D possibly being TRBD1 (5 bases). The V end was cut by 2 bases, the J end by 2 bases, with 8 bases between. Germline lookup yields CDR1 SGHDT and CDR2 YYEEEE. This CDR3 is 15 amino acids long.

The rearrangement links TRBV19 to TRBJ2-5; 11 bases match TRBD2. V was pared by 5 bases and J by 4 bases, with 15 bases of the junction left unmatched. The V gene's germline CDR1 is LNHDA and CDR2 SQIVND (reference sequence). This CDR3 has 18 amino acids. CDR3 in DNA: TGTGCCAGTAGTGCAAGACTAGCGGGAACCCTCGTGCGAGAGACCCAGTACTTC. It is translated as CASSARLAGTLVRETQYF.

V and J are TRBV4-3 and TRBJ1-2, with 12 positions matching TRBD1. V trimming: 0 bases; J trimming: 5 bases; junction bases outside the gene matches: 1. The germline V gene encodes CDR1 LGHNA and CDR2 YSLEER. This CDR3 comprises 15 residues. The CDR3 nucleotides read TGCGCCAGCAGCCAAGAGGGACAGGGGGCGTATGGCTACACCTTC. Amino acid sequence: CASSQEGQGAYGYTF.

This chain links TRBV4-2 with TRBJ1-1; D is unclear. Trimming took 0 bases from V and 1 from J, leaving 9 bases between them. The CDR3 is made up of 15 amino acids. CDR1 LGHNA and CDR2 YNFKEQ come from the germline V gene. The CDR3 region is CASSQDGLRNTEAFF. The DNA of the CDR3 is TGTGCCAGCAGCCAAGATGGACTCCGGAACACTGAAGCTTTCTTT.

The chain recombines TRBV2 with TRBJ2-7, with D possibly TRBD1 on 5 matching bases. V gave up 1 base and J gave up 7 bases, with 23 bases separating them. This CDR3 has 17 amino acids. Per germline, CDR1 SNHLY and CDR2 FYNNEI. The CDR3 DNA reads TGTGCCAGCAGTGAAGGGGGTGCAGGGCTCCCCACAGAAGAGCAGTACTTC. It encodes CASSEGGAGLPTEEQYF.

CDR3 protein: CATSRGDRYTEAFF. In DNA, the CDR3 is TGTGCCACCAGCAGAGGGGACAGGTACACTGAAGCTTTCTTT. This chain links TRBV15 with TRBJ1-1, with 8 bases matching TRBD1. This CDR3 is 14 amino acids long. Unmatched junction bases numbered 1, after V lost 1 base and J lost 3 bases. Per the germline V gene, CDR1 is LNHNV and CDR2 is YYDKDF (reference sequence).